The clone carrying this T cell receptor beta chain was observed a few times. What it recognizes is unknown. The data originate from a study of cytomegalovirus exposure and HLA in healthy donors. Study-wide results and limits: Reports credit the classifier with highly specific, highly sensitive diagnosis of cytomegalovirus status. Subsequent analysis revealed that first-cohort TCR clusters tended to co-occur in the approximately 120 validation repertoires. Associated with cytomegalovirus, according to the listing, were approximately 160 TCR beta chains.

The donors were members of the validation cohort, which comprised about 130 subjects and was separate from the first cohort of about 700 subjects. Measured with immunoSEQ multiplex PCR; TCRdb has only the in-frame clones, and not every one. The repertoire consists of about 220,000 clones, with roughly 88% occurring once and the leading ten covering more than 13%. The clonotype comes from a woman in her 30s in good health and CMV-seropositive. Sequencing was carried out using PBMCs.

The CDR3 nucleotides read TGTGCCAGCAGCGACTCGGACAAGCGCTCCTACGAGCAGTACTTC. The encoded protein is CASSDSDKRSYEQYF. V gene TRBV7-6 combines with J gene TRBJ2-7; D possibly corresponds to TRBD1 (5 bases). V lost 5 bases and J 0 bases, leaving 14 bases between the germline ends. Per the germline V gene, CDR1 is SGHVS and CDR2 is FNYEAQ. This CDR3 has 15 amino acids.